The rows below give T cell receptor beta chains drawn from one sample of a study of blood T cell repertoires in COVID-19. Repertoires were generated with immunoSEQ multiplex PCR, while TCRdb's copy carries only in-frame clones and drops some. The table lists approximately 250,000 clones, around 83% of them singletons, with about 1.5% in the top ten. Sequenced: peripheral blood. The receptors were sampled from a woman in her thirties or forties who had recovered from COVID-19. Both conserved end residues are part of each CDR3. D genes are given only for firm matches. Clone size is shown for a subset of rows, as once, few, many or a class of expanded clone.

v_call	d_call	clone_size	j_call	cdr3_aa	cdr3_nt
TRBV6-5	TRBD1	-	TRBJ1-4	CASSPTGGPNEKLFF	TGTGCCAGCAGTCCAACAGGGGGGCCCAATGAAAAACTGTTTTTT
TRBV5-1	-	-	TRBJ1-1	CASSPGGEEEAFF	TGCGCCAGCAGCCCCGGCGGGGAAGAAGAAGCTTTCTTT
TRBV5-1	-	-	TRBJ2-7	CASSLVSGSYEQYF	TGCGCCAGCAGCTTGGTCTCAGGTTCCTACGAGCAGTACTTC
TRBV7-2	-	-	TRBJ1-1	CASSLAQGGTEAFF	TGTGCCAGCAGCTTAGCGCAGGGAGGCACTGAAGCTTTCTTT
TRBV24-1	-	few	TRBJ2-2	CATSETGHFAGELFF	TGTGCCACCAGTGAGACGGGACATTTCGCCGGGGAGCTGTTTTTT
TRBV6-2/TRBV6-3	TRBD1	-	TRBJ1-5	CASSTGQGSQPQHF	TGTGCCAGCAGTACTGGACAGGGCTCTCAGCCCCAGCATTTT
TRBV14	-	-	TRBJ1-5	CASSQDHYPAQHF	TGTGCCAGCAGCCAAGACCACTATCCGGCCCAGCATTTT
TRBV5-4	TRBD1	-	TRBJ1-6	CASSLDRAAYNSPLHF	TGTGCCAGCAGTCTGGACAGGGCTGCCTATAATTCACCCCTCCACTTT
TRBV4-2	-	-	TRBJ2-7	CASSQEVGGTYEQYF	TGTGCCAGCAGCCAAGAAGTAGGCGGTACCTACGAGCAGTACTTC
TRBV27	-	-	TRBJ1-2	CASYSTLNYGYTF	TGTGCCAGCTACTCAACCCTTAACTATGGCTACACCTTC
TRBV10-3	-	once	TRBJ1-2	CAISETGYGYTF	TGTGCCATCAGTGAGACAGGGTATGGCTACACCTTC
TRBV10-3	-	-	TRBJ1-2	CAISEGGGYTF	TGTGCCATCTCTGAGGGTGGGGGCTACACCTTC
TRBV2	-	-	TRBJ1-5	CASSAQGISNQPQHF	TGTGCCAGCAGTGCCCAGGGTATTAGCAATCAGCCCCAGCATTTT
TRBV6-1	TRBD2	-	TRBJ2-5	CASSVAGGEETQYF	TGTGCCAGCAGTGTAGCGGGGGGGGAAGAGACCCAGTACTTC
TRBV27	TRBD1	-	TRBJ2-2	CASSLGRTGGTGELFF	TGTGCCAGCAGTTTGGGAAGAACAGGGGGCACCGGGGAGCTGTTTTTT
TRBV3-1/TRBV3-2	-	-	TRBJ1-1	CASSHRDTEAFF	TGTGCCAGCAGCCACAGGGACACTGAAGCTTTCTTT
TRBV29-1	TRBD1	-	TRBJ2-3	CSVVKGASADTQYF	TGCAGCGTTGTCAAGGGGGCGAGCGCAGATACGCAGTATTTT
TRBV19	TRBD2	-	TRBJ2-2	CATSRGAANTGELFF	TGTGCCACTTCGCGGGGGGCGGCCAACACCGGGGAGCTGTTTTTT
TRBV23-1	TRBD1	once	TRBJ2-7	CASKDRDRGDEQYF	TGCGCCAGTAAAGACCGGGACAGGGGAGACGAGCAGTACTTC
TRBV24-1	TRBD2	-	TRBJ2-5	CATSAGGETQYF	TGTGCCACCAGTGCGGGGGGAGAGACCCAGTACTTC
TRBV7-9	TRBD1	-	TRBJ2-1	CASSSGQGFDEQFF	TGTGCCAGCAGCTCCGGACAGGGGTTCGATGAGCAGTTCTTC
TRBV29-1	-	many	TRBJ1-1	CSVKTVDYGTEAFF	TGCAGCGTCAAGACAGTAGATTATGGCACTGAAGCTTTCTTT
TRBV15	-	-	TRBJ2-5	CATRQQETQYF	TGTGCCACCAGGCAGCAAGAGACCCAGTACTTC
TRBV6-5	-	-	TRBJ1-1	CASSSYRTNTEAFF	TGTGCCAGCAGTTCATACCGGACAAACACTGAAGCTTTCTTT
TRBV5-1	TRBD1	-	TRBJ2-7	CASSYAQQGSSSYEQYF	TGCGCCAGCAGCTACGCCCAACAGGGGAGCAGCTCCTACGAGCAGTACTTC
TRBV5-4	TRBD2	-	TRBJ2-7	CASSLGRGGRDEQYF	TGTGCCAGCAGCTTGGGGCGCGGGGGGCGCGACGAGCAGTACTTC
TRBV5-4	-	-	TRBJ2-5	CASSLGSQETQYF	TGTGCCAGCAGCTTGGGGAGCCAGGAGACCCAGTACTTC
TRBV20-1	TRBD1	-	TRBJ1-6	CSGTEGSPLHF	TGCTCCGGGACAGAGGGTTCACCCCTCCACTTT
TRBV9	TRBD1	-	TRBJ1-2	CASSVVTGSNYGYTF	TGTGCCAGCAGCGTAGTGACAGGGTCCAACTATGGCTACACCTTC